One and the same sample provided the 25 T cell receptor beta chains below, sequenced in a study of PD-1 blockade in classical Hodgkin lymphoma (dated by TCRdb to 2020 to 2022). The sample's time point label, in plain terms: cycle 4 day 1 (C4D1), after 6 weeks of nivolumab. Relapse after autologous stem cell transplantation had occurred in all trial patients, and cohorts A, B and C were distinguished by prior brentuximab vedotin exposure. Receptors were amplified or captured by the immunoSEQ multiplex PCR assay. Drawn from immuneACCESS, this table holds only the in-frame rearrangements with V and J called that TCRdb kept. Clones are partly lost; checked studies trace under half to an unresolved V gene and leave the rest unexplained. The sample table contains 99,000 or so clones; only one count was recorded for over 85% of them. The top ten constitute under 20% of the sample. The sample was peripheral blood mononuclear cells (PBMCs), taken before the fourth cycle of nivolumab. All receptors come from a human donor with classical Hodgkin lymphoma.

The chain links TRBV4-1 to TRBJ1-2; TRBD1 is a possible D gene (5 bases). This CDR3 has 15 residues. The germline V gene encodes CDR1 MGHRA and CDR2 YSYEKL. Trimming took 4 bases from V and 2 from J, leaving 14 bases between them. As DNA, the CDR3 is TGCGCCAGCAGCCCTAGGGGACGCCTAAACTATGGCTACACCTTC. Residues: CASSPRGRLNYGYTF.

V gene TRBV28 combines with J gene TRBJ2-7, with D perhaps assigned TRBD1 or TRBD2 (5 bases each). Trimming pared 4 bases from V and 5 bases from J, leaving 15 bases between. Per germline, CDR1 MDHEN and CDR2 SYDVKM. The CDR3 is 14 amino acids. The CDR3 reads CASSSGDRRHEQYF. The DNA of the CDR3 is TGTGCCAGCAGTTCCGGGGACCGACGCCACGAGCAGTACTTC.

This chain uses TRBV7-2 with TRBJ2-5; no reliable D call. Germline CDR1 reads SGHTA; CDR2 reads FQGNSA. The V and J ends lost 4 bases and 0 bases respectively, with 9 bases between them. The CDR3 contains 14 residues. The CDR3 here is CASSSTTYQETQYF. The CDR3 DNA follows: TGTGCCAGCAGCTCGACAACGTACCAAGAGACCCAGTACTTC.

The rearrangement joins TRBV5-1 to TRBJ1-1; D possibly corresponds to TRBD1 (6 bases). V lost 2 bases to trimming and J lost 6 bases, with 11 bases between them. The germline V gene encodes CDR1 SGHRS and CDR2 YFSETQ. CDR3 size: 13 residues. Here the CDR3 DNA reads TGCGCCAGCAGCTTTGGGGGCGGAGCTGAAGCTTTCTTT. Translated: CASSFGGGAEAFF. Supplemented by reference TRBV5-1 and TRBJ1-1, the full variable domain reads KAGVTQTPRYLIKTRGQQVTLSCSPISGHRSVSWYQQTPGQGLQFLFEYFSETQRNKGNFPGRFSGRQFSNSRSEMNVSTLELGDSALYLCASSFGGGAEAFFGQGTRLTVV.

The chain recombines TRBV5-4 with TRBJ1-1; a weak D match, TRBD1 (6 bases). This CDR3 is built from 16 residues. V was clipped by 4 bases and J by 5 bases, with 21 bases between them. In germline, CDR1 is SGHNT, CDR2 YYREEE (reference sequence). Here the CDR3 reads CASSAPAGGRRTEAFF. The DNA of the CDR3 is TGTGCCAGCAGCGCCCCGGCTGGGGGGCGACGGACTGAAGCTTTCTTT.

The chain uses TRBV28 and TRBJ1-2; D is possibly TRBD1 (5 bases). The V gene lost 10 bases and the J gene lost 1 base, with 19 bases spanning the gap. CDR3 length equals 15 residues. Germline V lookup: CDR1 MDHEN, CDR2 SYDVKM. The CDR3: CAIQTGTGINYGYTF. Here the CDR3 DNA reads TGTGCCATCCAGACCGGGACCGGGATTAACTATGGCTACACCTTC.

The chain combines TRBV4-1 with TRBJ2-3; possibly TRBD2 for D (5 bases). From germline, CDR1 is MGHRA and CDR2 YSYEKL. V lost 4 bases to trimming and J lost 8 bases, with 16 bases between them. This CDR3 is built from 14 residues. The CDR3 DNA sequence: TGCGCCAGCAGCCCTCTATTGGTGGCGGGTACGCAGTATTTT. It yields the protein CASSPLLVAGTQYF.

J is TRBJ2-1 and V is TRBV30, with 7 bases matching TRBD2. This CDR3 has 15 residues. Per germline, CDR1 GTSNPN and CDR2 SVGIG (reference sequence). After removal of 3 bases from V and 8 bases from J, the junction contained 13 bases not matched to a gene. CDR3 nucleotides: TGTGCCTGGAGCTTCCTAGCGGTCGGAGGCCATGAGCAGTTCTTC. This gives the protein CAWSFLAVGGHEQFF.

A single count supports this clone. The CDR3 loop reads CSVEDPWAENYGYTF. In DNA, the CDR3 is TGCAGCGTTGAAGATCCTTGGGCAGAAAACTATGGCTACACCTTC. The V and J genes are TRBV29-1 and TRBJ1-2; D remains ambiguous. V lost 0 bases and J lost 2, with 13 bases in between. This CDR3 is 15 amino acids long. CDR1 is SQVTM and CDR2 is ANQGSEA in the germline V gene.

The rearrangement links TRBV28 to TRBJ1-1; possible D gene TRBD1, 6 bases. The CDR3 is 14 residues long. The V gene's germline CDR1 is MDHEN and CDR2 SYDVKM. Trimming removed 7 bases at V and 2 bases at J, with 14 bases between. CDR3 protein: CASTLTGVNTEAFF. The CDR3 DNA follows: TGTGCCAGCACCCTGACAGGAGTTAACACTGAAGCTTTCTTT.

V is TRBV7-9 and J is TRBJ2-4, with D possibly called TRBD1 or TRBD2 (5 bases each). V lost 7 bases and J 3 bases, leaving 16 bases between the germline ends. In germline, CDR1 is SEHNR, CDR2 FQNEAQ (reference sequence). The CDR3 is made up of 15 amino acids. The CDR3 reads CASTLNGGDKNIQYF. In DNA form, the CDR3 reads TGTGCCAGCACACTAAATGGGGGAGACAAAAACATTCAGTACTTC.

The chain couples TRBV5-1 to TRBJ2-3; 13 bases are a match to TRBD2. CDR1 is SGHRS, CDR2 YFSETQ, per germline. J gave up 5 bases and V 2 bases, and 5 bases lay outside the gene matches. The CDR3 runs 16 residues. The CDR3 loop is CASSFGLAGAGDTQYF. In nucleotides, the CDR3 is TGCGCCAGCAGCTTCGGACTAGCGGGAGCTGGAGATACGCAGTATTTT.

The chain has TRBV2 and TRBJ2-5, with D hard to call. The CDR3 is 13 residues long. CDR1 SNHLY and CDR2 FYNNEI come from the germline V gene. Trimming cost V 7 bases and J 4 bases, with 13 bases left between them. The CDR3 spells CASIRTPRETQYF. As DNA, the CDR3 is TGTGCCAGCATTCGGACGCCTCGAGAGACCCAGTACTTC.

CDR3 nucleotides: TGTGCCAGCAGCTTAATCCAGAGGTCCGAGCAGTACTTC. Its translation: CASSLIQRSEQYF. This chain uses TRBV7-9 with TRBJ2-7; no clear D gene. Trimming stripped 2 bases from V and 6 bases from J, with 11 bases between. This CDR3 region has 13 residues. Per the germline V gene, CDR1 is SEHNR and CDR2 is FQNEAQ (reference sequence).

The chain recombines TRBV5-1 with TRBJ2-7; TRBD2 matches at 10 bases. V lost 7 bases, J lost 0 bases, and 10 bases stayed unmatched. Germline V gene lookup returns CDR1 SGHRS and CDR2 YFSETQ. The CDR3 totals 16 residues. The CDR3 DNA is TGCGCCAGCGGACTCGCAGCGGGAGGGAGCTCCTACGAGCAGTACTTC. It codes for CASGLAAGGSSYEQYF.

The rearrangement joins TRBV14 to TRBJ2-3; 8 bases agree with TRBD2. J lost 3 bases, V lost 2 bases, and 4 bases had no gene match. Germline V gives CDR1 SGHDN, CDR2 FVKESK. The CDR3 is 15 amino acids. This chain's CDR3 is CASSQSGGPTDTQYF. CDR3 sequence (DNA): TGTGCCAGCAGCCAATCGGGAGGGCCAACAGATACGCAGTATTTT. Supplemented by reference TRBV14 and TRBJ2-3, the full variable domain reads EAGVTQFPSHSVIEKGQTVTLRCDPISGHDNLYWYRRVMGKEIKFLLHFVKESKQDESGMPNNRFLAERTGGTYSTLKVQPAELEDSGVYFCASSQSGGPTDTQYFGPGTRLTVL.

The chain is built from TRBV5-1 and TRBJ2-2; D is possibly TRBD1 (5 bases). V was shortened by 0 bases and J by 5 bases, with 8 bases between the two germline ends. The CDR3 totals 14 residues. Germline lookup yields CDR1 SGHRS and CDR2 YFSETQ. Here the CDR3 DNA reads TGCGCCAGCAGCTTGGAGACAGCTACCGGGGAGCTGTTTTTT. Its protein product is CASSLETATGELFF.

The gene calls are TRBV5-5 and TRBJ2-2; a possible D gene is TRBD1 (6 bases). The CDR3 extends over 16 amino acids. Trimming left V 2 bases short and J 3 bases short, with 14 bases between. CDR1 SGHKS and CDR2 YYEKEE come from the germline V gene (reference sequence). CDR3 sequence: CASSFRQERDTGELFF. The CDR3 DNA follows: TGTGCCAGCAGCTTTCGACAGGAGAGGGACACCGGGGAGCTGTTTTTT.

This sequence joins TRBV27 and TRBJ2-7; 8 nucleotides line up with TRBD1. The V segment lost 3 bases and the J segment 2 bases; nucleotides outside the gene matches: 6. Germline lookup yields CDR1 MNHEY and CDR2 SMNVEV (reference sequence). The CDR3 covers 15 residues. In DNA form, the CDR3 reads TGTGCCAGCAGTTTTTTCGGACAGGGAGCCTACGAGCAGTACTTC. Translated, it gives CASSFFGQGAYEQYF.

CDR3 in amino acids: CATQQGNYGYTF. The CDR3 DNA is TGTGCCACCCAACAGGGGAACTATGGCTACACCTTC. V is TRBV6-5 and J is TRBJ1-2; TRBD1 matches 7 bases. The CDR3 has 12 residues. The V gene end was trimmed by 10 bases and the J gene end by 2 bases; junction bases not matched to a gene: 4. In germline, CDR1 is MNHEY, CDR2 SVGAGI.

V and J are TRBV6-5 and TRBJ2-7, with D unresolved. The germline V and J ends were trimmed by 4 bases and 5 bases, with 6 bases remaining between them. There are 11 residues in the CDR3. CDR1 is MNHEY and CDR2 is SVGAGI in the germline V gene. The DNA for the CDR3 is TGTGCCAGCAGTTTATATGACGAGCAGTACTTC. As protein: CASSLYDEQYF.

This clone was detected once. This chain connects TRBV6-6 to TRBJ2-1, with 7 bases that match TRBD2. With 2 bases clipped from V and 12 bases from J, the junction kept 4 bases outside the gene matches. Germline CDR1 reads MNHNY; CDR2 reads SVGAGI (reference sequence). The CDR3 loop spans 12 amino acids. The CDR3: CASSYETGGQFF. The CDR3 region has the DNA TGTGCCAGCAGTTACGAGACGGGAGGGCAGTTCTTC.

J is TRBJ1-5 and V is TRBV13, with D perhaps matching TRBD1 (5 bases). Germline V gene sequence: CDR1 PRHDT, CDR2 FYEKMQ (reference sequence). The germline V and J ends were trimmed by 0 bases and 2 bases, with 5 bases remaining between them. CDR3 size: 14 residues. The CDR3 sequence: CASSLGRGNQPQHF. The CDR3 bases are TGTGCCAGCAGCTTAGGCAGGGGCAATCAGCCCCAGCATTTT.

This clone was seen a few times. The chain couples TRBV10-3 to TRBJ1-2; D is uncertain. The V end lost 0 bases, the J end lost 8 bases, and 7 bases lay between the germline ends. The CDR3 covers 12 residues. Germline CDR1 is ENHRY and CDR2 is SYGVKD. CDR3: CAISESLVGYTF. CDR3 nucleotides: TGTGCCATCAGTGAGTCGCTGGTGGGCTACACCTTC.

CDR3 sequence (DNA): TGTGCCAGCTCACCCAGCACAGATTCGACCTACGAGCAGTACTTC. Translated, it gives CASSPSTDSTYEQYF. J is TRBJ2-7 and V is TRBV18; D is unclear. Germline CDR1 is KGHSH and CDR2 is LQKENI. The CDR3 spans 15 residues. V shed 3 bases and J shed 2 bases, with 14 bases lying between them.